Listed below are T cell receptor beta chains from one sample, sequenced in a study of T cell responses to AZD1222 COVID-19 vaccine. The assay was immunoSEQ multiplex PCR, and TCRdb's table has in-frame clones only and misses some. The table shows around 110,000 clones, with approximately 83% occurring only once. The material was peripheral blood, obtained on day 0 of MenACWY control vaccination. These receptor sequences come from an adult in good health. Both conserved end residues are part of each CDR3. A D gene is named only where the DNA matches it firmly. Only part of the rows carry a size: once, few, many, or a class if the clone is expanded.

v_gene	len	abundance	j_gene	d_gene	CDR3nt	CDR3aa
TRBV11-3	16	once	TRBJ2-1	TRBD2	TGTGCCAGCAGCTTAGATGGGACTAGCGGGTTTGATGAGCAGTTCTTC	CASSLDGTSGFDEQFF
TRBV15	12	.	TRBJ1-5	.	TGTGCCACCAGCAGGGACAATCAGCCCCAGCATTTT	CATSRDNQPQHF
TRBV11-2	15	.	TRBJ1-6	.	TGTGCCAGCAGCTTAGTAATCATCCGGGGTTCACCCCTCCACTTT	CASSLVIIRGSPLHF
TRBV24-1	15	.	TRBJ2-5	.	TGTGCCACCAGTGATTTGTCGGTAGACCAAGAGACCCAGTACTTC	CATSDLSVDQETQYF
TRBV19	15	.	TRBJ2-7	.	TGTGCCAGTAGTTCACAAGGGATGAAGGGTGGTGAGCAGTACTTC	CASSSQGMKGGEQYF
TRBV19	15	.	TRBJ1-4	.	TGTGCCAGTAGTATAGGGCAGGGTTCGAATGAAAAACTGTTTTTT	CASSIGQGSNEKLFF
TRBV5-6	17	.	TRBJ2-5	TRBD2	TGTGCCAGCAGCTTGGGGAGCGGGGGGGTCACCCGAGAGACCCAGTACTTC	CASSLGSGGVTRETQYF
TRBV7-9	15	.	TRBJ2-2	TRBD1	TGTGCCAGCAGCTTGAGGACAGGGGGCACCGGGGAGCTGTTTTTT	CASSLRTGGTGELFF
TRBV2	15	.	TRBJ2-7	TRBD1	TGTGCCAGCAGGGCTGCCGGGACAGGGACGCAAGAGCAGTACTTC	CASRAAGTGTQEQYF
TRBV7-3	15	.	TRBJ2-1	TRBD2	TGTGCCAGCAGCCCCGGGACTATTAGTTACAATGAGCAGTTCTTC	CASSPGTISYNEQFF
TRBV7-9	15	few	TRBJ1-1	.	TGTGCCACTTTTAATGGGATAGCGCGGAACACTGAAGCTTTCTTT	CATFNGIARNTEAFF
TRBV6-6	14	.	TRBJ2-5	TRBD2	TGTGCCAGCAGTCCCCCCGGCGGGGGAGAGACCCAGTACTTC	CASSPPGGGETQYF
TRBV14	16	.	TRBJ2-1	.	TGTGCCAGCAGCCAAGATCGAGGGAACGCCTACAATGAGCAGTTCTTC	CASSQDRGNAYNEQFF
TRBV3-1/TRBV3-2	15	.	TRBJ2-5	TRBD1	TGTGCCAGCAGCCAATCAGGGGGCGCGAAGGAGACCCAGTACTTC	CASSQSGGAKETQYF
TRBV18	16	.	TRBJ2-7	.	TGTGCCAGCTCACCACTTCCAGGCCGAACCTCGGGAGAGCAGTACTTC	CASSPLPGRTSGEQYF
TRBV7-2	14	.	TRBJ1-3	.	TGTGCCAGCAGCTCAACCCTCTCTGGAAACACCATATATTTT	CASSSTLSGNTIYF
TRBV6-5	16	.	TRBJ1-1	TRBD1	TGTGCCAGCAGTTACTCACGACAGGGGCTAAACACTGAAGCTTTCTTT	CASSYSRQGLNTEAFF
TRBV19	16	.	TRBJ2-2	TRBD1	TGTGCCTCCCGGGACAGGGGGCAAGGGTGGACCGGGGAGCTGTTTTTT	CASRDRGQGWTGELFF
TRBV2	11	.	TRBJ2-3	.	TGTGCCAGCTCCGTTACAGATACGCAGTATTTT	CASSVTDTQYF
TRBV5-1	14	once	TRBJ1-1	.	TGCGCCAGCAGCTTGACAGGGTGGGACACTGAAGCTTTCTTT	CASSLTGWDTEAFF
TRBV19	14	.	TRBJ1-4	.	TGTGCCAGTAGTATTCAGGGCACGGGAGAAAAACTGTTTTTT	CASSIQGTGEKLFF
TRBV6-2/TRBV6-3	14	.	TRBJ2-1	.	TGTGCCAGCAGCGACGCCCCCCCGCTAGAAGAGCAGTTCTTC	CASSDAPPLEEQFF
TRBV6-5	13	.	TRBJ1-2	.	TGTGCCAGCAGTTACTCGAAGGTTTATGGCTACACCTTC	CASSYSKVYGYTF
TRBV28	16	once	TRBJ1-5	.	TGTGCCAGCAGTCCACTAGGGGGGGGTAGCAATCAGCCCCAGCATTTT	CASSPLGGGSNQPQHF
TRBV7-2	13	.	TRBJ1-3	TRBD1	TGTGCCAGCAGCCCGACAGGGGGAAACACCATATATTTT	CASSPTGGNTIYF
TRBV29-1	14	.	TRBJ1-1	.	TGCAGCGGACAAGCCCAGGGACGGCTCACTGAAGCTTTCTTT	CSGQAQGRLTEAFF
TRBV28	15	.	TRBJ1-1	.	TGTGCCAGCAGTTTCTCGCAGGGCCCCTACACTGAAGCTTTCTTT	CASSFSQGPYTEAFF
TRBV6-1	14	.	TRBJ2-5	.	TGTGCCAGCAGTAATGTAATGAGTCAAGAGACCCAGTACTTC	CASSNVMSQETQYF
TRBV28	14	once	TRBJ1-5	.	TGTGCCAGCAGTTTACCCCTGGGGGTCATCGTCCAGCATTTT	CASSLPLGVIVQHF
TRBV3-1/TRBV3-2	16	few	TRBJ1-2	.	TGTGCCAGCAGCCACATGGAATATACAGGGCGCTATGGCTACACCTTC	CASSHMEYTGRYGYTF
TRBV2	12	few	TRBJ1-2	.	TGTGCCAGCAGTACCCAGGGGTTCGGCTACACCTTC	CASSTQGFGYTF
TRBV5-5	15	.	TRBJ2-3	TRBD1	TGTGCCAGCAGCTTGAGGCAGGGGGCCACAGATACGCAGTATTTT	CASSLRQGATDTQYF
TRBV27	15	.	TRBJ1-6	TRBD1	TGTGCCAGCAGTCTTAGACAGGGGAAGATTTCACCCCTCCACTTT	CASSLRQGKISPLHF
TRBV28	14	.	TRBJ2-7	TRBD1	TGTGCCACCAAAAATACAGGGGGAAGGTACGAGCAGTACTTC	CATKNTGGRYEQYF
TRBV5-1	16	.	TRBJ1-1	.	TGCGCCAGCAGCTTGGCTCAAACGGCAACCTCCACTGAAGCTTTCTTT	CASSLAQTATSTEAFF
TRBV29-1	14	.	TRBJ2-1	.	TGCAGCGTTGATTTACCCAACGTCTACAATGAGCAGTTCTTC	CSVDLPNVYNEQFF
TRBV24-1	17	.	TRBJ1-2	TRBD1	TGTGCCACCAGTGATTCCCGAGGGACAGGGGGCAGGGCTGGCTACACCTTC	CATSDSRGTGGRAGYTF
TRBV30	15	.	TRBJ1-2	TRBD1	TGTGCCTGGAGTGTACCAGGGGGGGGTAACTATGGCTACACCTTC	CAWSVPGGGNYGYTF
TRBV4-2	14	.	TRBJ2-2	.	TGTGCCAGCAGCCAAGCTAGGGGGACCGGGGAGCTGTTTTTT	CASSQARGTGELFF
TRBV24-1	18	.	TRBJ1-1	.	TGTGCCACCAGTGATTGGAAAGGATCTAGGCTTCGGTACACTGAAGCTTTCTTT	CATSDWKGSRLRYTEAFF
TRBV5-4	16	.	TRBJ2-7	TRBD2	TGTGCCAGCAGCTTGGGTGGAGCGGGGGGTACCTACGAGCAGTACTTC	CASSLGGAGGTYEQYF
TRBV7-9	18	once	TRBJ2-5	.	TGTGCCAGCAGCTTAGCGCCAGGGGACCAAAACATGGGAGAGACCCAGTACTTC	CASSLAPGDQNMGETQYF
TRBV4-1	18	.	TRBJ1-6	.	TGCGCCAGCAGCCAAATCATCCCGACGTCCAACTATAATTCACCCCTCCACTTT	CASSQIIPTSNYNSPLHF
TRBV7-2	14	.	TRBJ2-1	TRBD2	TGTGCCGTCGGGGAGGGCAGAGACTACAATGAGCAGTTCTTC	CAVGEGRDYNEQFF
TRBV3-1/TRBV3-2	14	.	TRBJ2-7	.	TGTGCCAGCAGCCCCTATACAGGCTCCTACGAGCAGTACTTC	CASSPYTGSYEQYF
TRBV19	15	.	TRBJ1-5	.	TGTGCCAGTAGTCCCCAGGGGTTAAGCAATCAGCCCCAGCATTTT	CASSPQGLSNQPQHF
TRBV6-5	13	.	TRBJ1-2	.	TGTGCCAGCAGTCCGCTGGGGGGACATGGCTACACCTTC	CASSPLGGHGYTF
TRBV12-3/TRBV12-4	13	.	TRBJ2-6	.	TGTGCCAGCAGTTTCAGGGAAGCCAACGTCCTGACTTTC	CASSFREANVLTF
TRBV12-3/TRBV12-4	12	.	TRBJ1-2	.	TGTGCCAGCACCAAGGACGGCTATGGCTACACCTTC	CASTKDGYGYTF
TRBV7-3	12	.	TRBJ2-1	.	TGTGCCAGCAGCTTAAGTAACAATGAGCAGTTCTTC	CASSLSNNEQFF
TRBV6-5	16	.	TRBJ2-5	.	TGTGCCAGCAGTTACTCGATCGCGACAGTAAAAGAGACCCAGTACTTC	CASSYSIATVKETQYF